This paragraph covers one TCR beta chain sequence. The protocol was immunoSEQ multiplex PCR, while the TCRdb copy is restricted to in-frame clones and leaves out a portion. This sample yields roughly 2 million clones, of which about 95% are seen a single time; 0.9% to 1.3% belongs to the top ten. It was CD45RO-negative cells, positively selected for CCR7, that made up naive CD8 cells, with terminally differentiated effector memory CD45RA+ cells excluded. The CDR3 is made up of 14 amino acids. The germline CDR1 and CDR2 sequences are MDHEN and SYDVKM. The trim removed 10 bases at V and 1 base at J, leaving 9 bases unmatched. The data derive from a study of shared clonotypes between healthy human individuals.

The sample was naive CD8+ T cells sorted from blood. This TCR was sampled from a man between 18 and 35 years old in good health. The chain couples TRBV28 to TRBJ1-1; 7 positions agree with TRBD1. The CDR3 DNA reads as TGTGCCACCCCGGGACAGAGGAGGAACACTGAAGCTTTCTTT. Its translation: CATPGQRRNTEAFF.